The clone carrying this T cell receptor (beta chain) was counted between two and nine times. These data are taken from a study of blood T cells in healthy people across ages. With 6 bases clipped from V and 1 base from J, the junction kept 6 bases outside the gene matches. The CDR3 covers 16 residues. Germline CDR1 is SEHNR and CDR2 is FQNEAQ (reference sequence). PBMCs numbering at least 7 million were isolated per sample. A second PCR, run for roughly 7 to 12 cycles, used a sample-barcoded 5' primer plus a J-beta primer mix. A single record per CDR3 protein comes from TCRdb applying MiXCR to the 5' RACE reads. Of under 1,100,000 distinct CDR3 sequences listed, around 25% are singletons. The sample was also reused in another study, on T cells of mothers and their children.

The specimen was blood. The origin of this receptor is a girl aged 2-15 years in good health. This chain links TRBV7-9 with TRBJ2-1, with 10 bases fitting TRBD2. The CDR3 loop reads CASSRSLAGSYNEQFF. Written as DNA, the CDR3 is TGTGCCAGCAGTCGTTCACTAGCGGGATCCTACAATGAGCAGTTCTTC. The full variable domain, completed using reference TRBV7-9 and TRBJ2-1, is DTGVSQNPRHKITKRGQNVTFRCDPISEHNRLYWYRQTLGQGPEFLTYFQNEAQLEKSRLLSDRFSAERPKGSFSTLEIQRTEQGDSAMYLCASSRSLAGSYNEQFFGPGTRLTVL.